The 15 T cell receptor beta chains below come from one sample, sequenced in a study of blood T cell repertoires in COVID-19 (dated by TCRdb to the early 2020s). Receptor amplification or capture employed the immunoSEQ multiplex PCR assay. Held by TCRdb, this immuneACCESS table contains in-frame sequences only and omits some clones. Under half of the omission traces to an unresolved V gene where checked; the cause of the rest is unknown. Present in this sample are roughly 70,000 clones, about 86% of which were seen just once. Less than 4% of the sample is held by the ten biggest clonotypes. The sequenced material came from peripheral blood. These receptors came from an older man with active COVID-19.

V gene TRBV7-3 combines with J gene TRBJ2-3, with D perhaps matching TRBD1 (6 bases). The V end lost 0 bases, the J end lost 7 bases, and 32 bases lay between the germline ends. The length of the CDR3 is 21 residues. Germline CDR1 is SGHTA and CDR2 is FQGTGA. As DNA, the CDR3 is TGTGCCAGCAGCTTAACCAGTACTAGTCGTCTGGGGGCCAGCAGGGGAAATACGCAGTATTTT. It translates to CASSLTSTSRLGASRGNTQYF.

The CDR3 coding sequence is TGCGCCAGCAGCCAAGACCCGGGGGTTTCAGGCCGTTACGAGCAGTACTTC. Translation gives CASSQDPGVSGRYEQYF. The chain has TRBV4-1 and TRBJ2-7, with D tentatively TRBD2 (6 bases). The CDR3 sequence is 17 residues long. Germline V CDR1 and CDR2: MGHRA, YSYEKL. The V end was cut by 0 bases, the J end by 4 bases, with 19 bases between.

The chain carries TRBV9 and TRBJ2-5; 8 positions match TRBD2. The CDR3 consists of 13 residues. Losses at the gene ends were 3 bases for V and 5 bases for J; bases not matched to a gene: 3. CDR1 SGDLS and CDR2 YYNGEE come from the germline V gene. The CDR3 loop is CASSGLALETQYF. CDR3 coding DNA: TGTGCCAGCAGCGGACTAGCGTTGGAGACCCAGTACTTC.

The V call is TRBV10-3, the J call TRBJ2-2; 7 bases agree with TRBD1. Trimming removed 4 bases from V and 0 bases from J; junction bases left unmatched: 2. Germline lookup yields CDR1 ENHRY and CDR2 SYGVKD. The CDR3 loop spans 15 amino acids. The CDR3 DNA is TGTGCCATCAGTGGGGACAGTTCGAACACCGGGGAGCTGTTTTTT. Translating gives CAISGDSSNTGELFF.

This rearrangement joins TRBV6-4 to TRBJ2-3; 7 nucleotides match TRBD2. The CDR3 is made up of 15 amino acids. Germline lookup yields CDR1 MRHNA and CDR2 SNTAGT. The V gene end was trimmed by 6 bases and the J gene end by 0 bases; junction bases not matched to a gene: 6. DNA of the CDR3: TGTGCCAGCAGCCGGGACTACAGTAGCACAGATACGCAGTATTTT. Amino acid sequence: CASSRDYSSTDTQYF.

CDR3 sequence reads: CASRGQALGYTF. CDR3 bases: TGCGCCAGCAGGGGACAGGCCCTCGGCTACACCTTC. This chain joins TRBV10-2 and TRBJ1-2; 8 bases agree with TRBD1. The trim removed 6 bases at V and 8 bases at J, leaving 5 bases unmatched. Germline CDR1 WSHSY, CDR2 SAAADI. This CDR3 is built from 12 residues.

This chain links TRBV7-2 with TRBJ2-4, with a tentative D call TRBD1 (7 bases). The germline V gene encodes CDR1 SGHTA and CDR2 FQGNSA. The CDR3 runs 16 residues. The V end was cut by 1 base, the J end by 8 bases, with 18 bases between. The chain's CDR3 is CASSLGPWQGGDIQYF. In DNA form, the CDR3 reads TGTGCCAGCAGCTTAGGCCCCTGGCAGGGGGGAGACATTCAGTACTTC.

In the case of this clone: At one boundary the junction diverges from the germline segment, which might be a read error. This sequence joins TRBV3-1 (or the pseudogene TRBV3-2) and TRBJ1-6; the D gene is possibly TRBD1 (5 bases). CDR3 length: 13 amino acids. The germline CDR1 and CDR2 sequences are LGHDT and YNNKEL (reference sequence). CDR3 amino acids: CASSLLHRTARGF. The DNA for the CDR3 is TGTGCCAGCAGCCTCTTACATAGGACGGCTAGGGGATTT.

The chain combines TRBV24-1 with TRBJ2-2; 8 bases line up with TRBD2. V lost 4 bases, J lost 2 bases, and 20 bases stayed unmatched. The germline V gene encodes CDR1 KGHDR and CDR2 SFDVKD. The CDR3 extends over 21 amino acids. CDR3 DNA sequence: TGTGCCACCAGTGACCCCCCCCCTGGGAGGGCGGGAGGCCACAACACCGGGGAGCTGTTTTTT. It is translated as CATSDPPPGRAGGHNTGELFF.

The rearrangement uses TRBV4-2 and TRBJ2-3, with 12 bases that match TRBD2. The CDR3 runs to 15 residues. V lost 8 bases, J lost 4 bases, and 7 bases stayed unmatched. Germline V CDR1 and CDR2: LGHNA, YNFKEQ. In nucleotides, the CDR3 is TGTGCCAGCGGAACTAGCGGGAGGACCCCAGATACGCAGTATTTT. Amino acids: CASGTSGRTPDTQYF.

This clone is a singleton in its sample. In DNA, the CDR3 is TGTGCCAGCAGCCCAGCTAGCGGGCACTACAATGAGCAGTTCTTC. Encoded protein: CASSPASGHYNEQFF. V usage is TRBV7-6 and J usage is TRBJ2-1; the match to TRBD2 covers 8 bases. Looked up from germline, CDR1 is SGHVS and CDR2 is FNYEAQ. Losses at the gene ends were 5 bases for V and 3 bases for J; bases not matched to a gene: 6. The CDR3 contains 15 residues.

The CDR3: CSVGPGTSGGTGTDTQYF. The CDR3 DNA follows: TGCAGCGTTGGCCCCGGGACTAGCGGGGGGACTGGCACAGATACGCAGTATTTT. The chain links TRBV29-1 to TRBJ2-3, with 15 positions matching TRBD2. With V trimmed by 4 bases and J by 1 base, 9 bases remained unmatched. This CDR3 is built from 18 residues. CDR1 is SQVTM, CDR2 ANQGSEA, per germline.

This sequence joins TRBV7-9 and TRBJ2-7; D perhaps matches TRBD2 (5 bases). The CDR3 has 12 residues. The germline CDR1 and CDR2 sequences are SEHNR and FQNEAQ (reference sequence). Trimming pared 7 bases from V and 2 bases from J, leaving 9 bases between. CDR3 nucleotides: TGTGCCAGCACGGTCGGGGCCTACGAGCAGTACTTC. This sequence encodes CASTVGAYEQYF.

The chain is built from TRBV15 and TRBJ2-1; 12 bases agree with TRBD2. The CDR3 length is 15 residues. The germline V gene has CDR1 LNHNV and CDR2 YYDKDF (reference sequence). V gave up 3 bases and J gave up 8 bases; unmatched junction bases: 5. CDR3 sequence reads: CATSSLRTSGDEQFF. DNA of the CDR3: TGTGCCACCAGCAGTCTACGGACTAGCGGGGATGAGCAGTTCTTC. The complete variable domain, with remaining parts taken from reference TRBV15 and TRBJ2-1, reads DAMVIQNPRYQVTQFGKPVTLSCSQTLNHNVMYWYQQKSSQAPKLLFHYYDKDFNNEADTPDNFQSRRPNTSFCFLDIRSPGLGDTAMYLCATSSLRTSGDEQFFGPGTRLTVL.

This clone was seen a few times. V and J are TRBV6-2 or TRBV6-3 and TRBJ2-7, with TRBD1 matching 10 bases. The CDR3 runs 15 residues. The germline V gene has CDR1 MNHEY and CDR2 SVGEGT. V dropped 3 bases and J dropped 1; count of bases not matched to a gene: 3. The CDR3 sequence: CASSYGTGASYEQYF. CDR3 bases: TGTGCCAGCAGTTATGGGACAGGGGCATCCTACGAGCAGTACTTC.